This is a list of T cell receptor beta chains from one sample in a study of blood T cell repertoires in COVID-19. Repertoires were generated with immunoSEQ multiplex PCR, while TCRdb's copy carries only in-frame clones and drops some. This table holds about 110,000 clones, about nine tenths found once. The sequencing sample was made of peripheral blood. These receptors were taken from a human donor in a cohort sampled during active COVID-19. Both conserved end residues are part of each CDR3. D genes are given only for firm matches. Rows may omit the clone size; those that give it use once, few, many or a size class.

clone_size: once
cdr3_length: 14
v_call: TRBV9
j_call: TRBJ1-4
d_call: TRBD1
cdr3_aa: CASSRQGAGEKLFF
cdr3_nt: TGTGCCAGCAGCCGTCAGGGGGCCGGTGAAAAACTGTTTTTT

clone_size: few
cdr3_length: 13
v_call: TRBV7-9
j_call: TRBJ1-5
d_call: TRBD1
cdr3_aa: CASSLGQHQPQHF
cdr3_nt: TGTGCCAGCAGCCTGGGACAGCATCAGCCCCAGCATTTT

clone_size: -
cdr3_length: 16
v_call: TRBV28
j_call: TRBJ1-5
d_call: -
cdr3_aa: CASTLPHLGSNQPQHF
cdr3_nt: TGTGCCAGCACCCTTCCTCACCTGGGCTCCAATCAGCCCCAGCATTTT

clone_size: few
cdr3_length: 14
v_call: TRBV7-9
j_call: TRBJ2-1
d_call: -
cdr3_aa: CASSGGAAYNEQFF
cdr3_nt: TGTGCCAGCAGCGGGGGGGCCGCCTACAATGAGCAGTTCTTC

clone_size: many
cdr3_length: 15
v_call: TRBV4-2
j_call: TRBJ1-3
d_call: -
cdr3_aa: CASSQDQGSGNTIYF
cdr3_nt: TGTGCCAGCAGCCAAGATCAGGGGTCTGGAAACACCATATATTTT

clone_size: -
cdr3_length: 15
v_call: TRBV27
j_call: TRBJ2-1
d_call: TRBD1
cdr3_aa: CASGLGQSSYNEQFF
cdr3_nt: TGTGCCAGCGGCCTGGGACAGAGCTCCTACAATGAGCAGTTCTTC

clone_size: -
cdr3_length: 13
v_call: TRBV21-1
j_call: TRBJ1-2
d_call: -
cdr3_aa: CASSMDRRGGYTF
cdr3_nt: TGTGCCAGCAGCATGGACAGGCGCGGGGGCTACACCTTC

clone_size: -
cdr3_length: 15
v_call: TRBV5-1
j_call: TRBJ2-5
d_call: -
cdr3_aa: CASSGWFQGQETQYF
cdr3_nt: TGCGCCAGCAGCGGGTGGTTCCAGGGACAAGAGACCCAGTACTTC

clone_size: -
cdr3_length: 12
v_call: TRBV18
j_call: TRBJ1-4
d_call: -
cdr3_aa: CASSPAAEKLFF
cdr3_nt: TGTGCCAGCTCACCAGCGGCAGAAAAACTGTTTTTT

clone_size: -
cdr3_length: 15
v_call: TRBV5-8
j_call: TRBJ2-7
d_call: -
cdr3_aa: CASSVGPHSSYEQYF
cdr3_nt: TGTGCCAGCAGCGTGGGTCCTCACAGCTCCTACGAGCAGTACTTC

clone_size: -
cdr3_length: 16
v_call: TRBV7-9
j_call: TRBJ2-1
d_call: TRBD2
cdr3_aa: CASSLPRAGGPNEQFF
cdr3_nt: TGTGCCAGCAGCTTACCTCGAGCGGGAGGGCCAAATGAGCAGTTCTTC

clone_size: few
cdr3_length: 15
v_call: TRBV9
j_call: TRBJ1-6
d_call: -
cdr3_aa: CASSAEGQWNPPLHF
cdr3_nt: TGTGCCAGCAGCGCCGAAGGACAGTGGAATCCACCCCTCCACTTT